This T cell receptor (beta chain) was retrieved from a study of T cell responses to AZD1222 COVID-19 vaccine. This CDR3 is built from 14 residues. V was pared by 5 bases and J by 7 bases, with 15 bases between. Germline CDR1 is LNHDA and CDR2 is SQIVND (reference sequence). The protocol was immunoSEQ multiplex PCR, while the TCRdb copy is restricted to in-frame clones and leaves out a portion. Here the sample spans approximately 150,000 clones, over 90% being singletons. V is TRBV19 and J is TRBJ2-1, with a possible D match to TRBD2 (5 bases). The sequence came from an adult in good health. Sequenced material: peripheral blood, taken on day 0 of MenACWY control vaccination. CDR3 sequence: CASSRRGFGNEQFF. CDR3 coding DNA: TGTGCCAGTAGTCGCCGGGGTTTCGGGAATGAGCAGTTCTTC. Supplemented by reference TRBV19 and TRBJ2-1, the full variable domain reads DGGITQSPKYLFRKEGQNVTLSCEQNLNHDAMYWYRQDPGQGLRLIYYSQIVNDFQKGDIAEGYSVSREKKESFPLTVTSAQKNPTAFYLCASSRRGFGNEQFFGPGTRLTVL.